This TCR beta chain was retrieved from a study of T cells expressing NK-cell markers. Study information: One of eight sequenced donors was HCMV-seronegative; the other seven were seropositive. Study conclusions and caveats: The contribution of dominant NKG2C+ clonotypes to CD8+ T cells in about 6 donors was roughly 1.0-7.5%. Evidence did not settle whether expanded NKG2C+ T cell clones targeted HCMV. The CD3+CD56-NKG2C+ fraction of a handful of donors was also led by these clonotypes.

Germline V gene lookup returns CDR1 LNHDA and CDR2 SQIVND (reference sequence). The CDR3 spans 15 residues. TCRdb re-called the 5' RACE reads; every CDR3 protein appears as one record, without DNA. The sample table sets out a few hundred thousand distinct CDR3 sequences. Comments on this clonotype: Its specificity is not known.

This TCR was recovered from a man between 18 and 35 years old in good health. The sample was blood T cells: a sorted CD56 or NKG2C T cell subset, CD4+ or CD8+ T cells, or bulk PBMC T cells (not recorded which). This chain links TRBV19 with TRBJ1-2; as DNA is missing, the TRBD1 call by TCRdb cannot be tested. CDR3: CASSSLGQNGYGYTF.